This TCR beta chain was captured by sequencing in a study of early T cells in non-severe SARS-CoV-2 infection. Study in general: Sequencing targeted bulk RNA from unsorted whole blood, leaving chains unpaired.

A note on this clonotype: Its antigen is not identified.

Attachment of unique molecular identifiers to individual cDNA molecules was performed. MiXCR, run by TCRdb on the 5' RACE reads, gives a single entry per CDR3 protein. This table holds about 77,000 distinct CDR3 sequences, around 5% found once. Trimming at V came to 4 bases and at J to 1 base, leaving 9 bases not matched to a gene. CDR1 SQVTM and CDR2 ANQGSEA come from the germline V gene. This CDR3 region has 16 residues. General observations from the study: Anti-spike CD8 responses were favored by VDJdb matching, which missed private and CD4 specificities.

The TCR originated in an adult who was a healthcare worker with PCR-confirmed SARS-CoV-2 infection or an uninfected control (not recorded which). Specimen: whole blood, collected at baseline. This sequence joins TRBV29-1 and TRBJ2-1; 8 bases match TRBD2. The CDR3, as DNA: TGCAGCGTTGCTAATCGCGCGGGAGGTTCCTACAATGAGCAGTTCTTC. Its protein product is CSVANRAGGSYNEQFF.